The source of this TCR beta chain is a study of CDR3 diversity in severe acne. TCRdb redid the calling of the PCR reads with MiXCR, one entry per CDR3 protein. The sample yields more than 85,000 distinct CDR3 sequences, 51% seen once. The germline gives CDR1 SGHRS, CDR2 YFSETQ. The CDR3 covers 15 residues. About this clonotype itself: A much larger clone differs by one base, so this may be a read error.

The sample taken for sequencing was blood. The V call is TRBV5-1, the J call TRBJ2-2; D possibly corresponds to TRBD2 (6 bases). The clonotype originates from a male donor with acne. CDR3: CASSFRLPNTGGLFF. The DNA for the CDR3 is TGCGCCAGCAGCTTCAGACTGCCGAACACCGGGGGGCTGTTTTTT.